These 14 T cell receptor beta chains share one sample of origin, sequenced in a study of T cell repertoires in cytomegalovirus infection. For these TCRs, the target antigens are not known. MiXCR, applied by TCRdb to the reads, yields one record per CDR3 protein. The sample holds approximately 990,000 distinct CDR3 sequences, about 33% seen once. The source was cultured CD8+ T cells from PBMCs, collected from culture after CMV antigen stimulation. These receptors were obtained from a human donor in good health (CMV status not recorded). Some clones in this sample may be carry-over from other donors' samples.

This clonotype was counted a few times. The gene calls are TRBV19 and TRBJ1-5; no definite D call. The germline V and J ends were trimmed by 4 bases and 0 bases, with 7 bases remaining between them. The CDR3 is made up of 14 amino acids. The germline CDR1 and CDR2 sequences are LNHDA and SQIVND (reference sequence). The chain's CDR3 is CASSRVPSNQPQHF. CDR3 sequence (DNA): TGTGCCAGTAGTAGAGTCCCTAGCAATCAGCCCCAGCATTTT.

This clonotype was observed many times. V usage is TRBV7-2 and J usage is TRBJ2-5; D gene uncertain. The CDR3 covers 14 residues. Germline assignment: CDR1 SGHTA and CDR2 FQGNSA. The germline V and J ends were trimmed by 5 bases and 0 bases, with 10 bases remaining between them. The CDR3 DNA is TGTGCCAGCAGCGGAGAGGTGTACCAAGAGACCCAGTACTTC. Its translation: CASSGEVYQETQYF.

The chain joins TRBV25-1 to TRBJ2-7; no definite D call. The V and J ends lost 1 base and 4 bases respectively, with 17 bases between them. The CDR3 has 16 residues. The V gene's germline CDR1 is MGHDK and CDR2 SYGVNS. The CDR3 nucleotides read TGTGCCAGCAGTGAATTAGTGGGCAGTTTGGGGTACGAGCAGTACTTC. The encoded protein is CASSELVGSLGYEQYF.

This clonotype was counted a few times. This chain uses TRBV7-9 with TRBJ2-3, with unresolved D. The V end was cut by 1 base, the J end by 12 bases, with 11 bases between. The CDR3 has 12 amino acids. Looked up from germline, CDR1 is SEHNR and CDR2 is FQNEAQ (reference sequence). CDR3 sequence (DNA): TGTGCCAGCAGCTTAGGTGATGGCCTACAGTATTTT. Translating gives CASSLGDGLQYF.

This clonotype was observed a handful of times. The J gene is TRBJ2-1, the V gene TRBV11-2; TRBD1 aligns across 9 bases. Germline loops: CDR1 SGHAT, CDR2 FQNNGV. The CDR3 sequence is 15 residues long. V trimming: 5 bases; J trimming: 2 bases; junction bases outside the gene matches: 4. The DNA for the CDR3 is TGTGCCAGCAGCCAGGGGACAGGGACCTACAATGAGCAGTTCTTC. This gives the protein CASSQGTGTYNEQFF.

This clonotype has more than one count but fewer than ten. The J gene is TRBJ2-7, the V gene TRBV7-9; possibly TRBD1 for D (6 bases). The V and J ends lost 5 bases and 2 bases respectively, with 16 bases between them. This CDR3 has 15 residues. Germline assignment: CDR1 SEHNR and CDR2 FQNEAQ (reference sequence). The CDR3, as DNA: TGTGCCAGCAGCGACCAAACAGGGTTCCCCTACGAGCAGTACTTC. Its protein product is CASSDQTGFPYEQYF.

The genes are TRBV12-3 or TRBV12-4 and TRBJ2-1; D not resolved. CDR3 length equals 16 residues. Trimming shortened V by 1 base and J by 0 bases, and 10 bases separated the two germline ends. The CDR3 here is CASSLGGGGSYNEQFF. The CDR3 DNA sequence: TGTGCCAGCAGTTTAGGAGGTGGCGGCTCCTACAATGAGCAGTTCTTC.

The sample holds a few counts of this clonotype. The chain joins TRBV5-6 to TRBJ1-1; D unresolved. Germline values: CDR1 SGHDT, CDR2 YYEEEE. The CDR3 totals 16 residues. Deletions cut 2 bases from V and 1 base from J, with 15 bases between. The CDR3 reads CASSFPPQDKNTEAFF. The CDR3 DNA is TGTGCCAGCAGCTTTCCACCCCAGGATAAGAACACTGAAGCTTTCTTT.

There are a few counts of this clonotype. This chain links TRBV12-3 or TRBV12-4 with TRBJ1-5, with a tentative D call TRBD1 (6 bases). The V end lost 1 base, the J end lost 1 base, and 17 bases lay between the germline ends. The length of the CDR3 is 18 residues. The CDR3 DNA sequence: TGTGCCAGCAGTTTAGAGTGGCAGGGGTGGGAAAGCAATCAGCCCCAGCATTTT. It yields the protein CASSLEWQGWESNQPQHF.

About this clonotype: One base away lies a much larger clone, so this may be a sequencing read error. The chain uses TRBV7-2 and TRBJ2-7; D is unclear. The CDR3 spans 12 residues. The germline V gene has CDR1 SGHTA and CDR2 FQGNSA. The DNA for the CDR3 is TGTGCCAACAGCCACCCTTCGCTCGAGCAGTACGTC. This gives the protein CANSHPSLEQYV.

Here the CDR3 DNA reads TGTGCCAGCAGCCCCCAGTCCGGGATCCTTTTCTATGGCTACACCTTC. This translates into CASSPQSGILFYGYTF. The chain recombines TRBV9 with TRBJ1-2; D is undetermined. Germline assignment: CDR1 SGDLS and CDR2 YYNGEE. The CDR3 is made up of 16 amino acids. V was trimmed by 4 bases and J by 4 bases, leaving 20 bases between them.

This CDR3 reads CASSVWQLDNQPQHF. The CDR3 bases are TGTGCCAGCAGTGTCTGGCAGCTAGACAATCAGCCCCAGCATTTT. J is TRBJ1-5 and V is TRBV6-6; D remains unclear. This CDR3 is 15 amino acids long. Looked up from germline, CDR1 is MNHNY and CDR2 is SVGAGI (reference sequence). V lost 5 bases, J lost 3 bases, and 14 bases lay in between.

This clonotype has just a few counts. The V and J genes are TRBV6-5 and TRBJ2-1, with D possibly being TRBD2 (5 bases). The germline gives CDR1 MNHEY, CDR2 SVGAGI. This CDR3 region has 16 residues. The V gene lost 2 bases and the J gene lost 11 bases, with 22 bases spanning the gap. DNA for the CDR3: TGTGCCAGCAGTTACCGGGATCCCACGTCCCATTATCAGCAGTTCTTC. It codes for CASSYRDPTSHYQQFF.

The CDR3 sequence is CASSLGHRDEQYF. Here the CDR3 DNA reads TGTGCCAGCAGTTTAGGGCACAGGGACGAGCAGTACTTC. V is TRBV12-3 or TRBV12-4 and J is TRBJ2-7; D possibly corresponds to TRBD1 (6 bases). The V end lost 1 base, the J end lost 5 bases, and 9 bases lay between the germline ends. The CDR3 spans 13 residues.